The rows below give T cell receptor beta chains drawn from one sample of a study of Graves' ophthalmopathy and Graves' hyperthyroidism. MiXCR, applied by TCRdb to the multiplex PCR reads, yields one record per CDR3 protein. Of approximately 1.2 million distinct CDR3 sequences listed, approximately 35% were seen once; the top ten hold 11%. The sample taken for sequencing was peripheral blood or thyroid tissue (not recorded which). The receptors stem from an adult man with Graves' hyperthyroidism. The CDR3 runs from the conserved cysteine through the conserved F or W. Each record gives: J gene, V gene, CDR3 protein.

J: TRBJ1-6; V: TRBV19; CDR3: CASSTGQVDSPLHF
J: TRBJ2-5; V: TRBV7-6; CDR3: CASSPVRKQGRETQYF
J: TRBJ1-5; V: TRBV20-1; CDR3: CSARKGGGADQPQHF
J: TRBJ1-5; V: TRBV15; CDR3: CADPPGDNSNQPQHF
J: TRBJ2-7; V: TRBV7-2; CDR3: CASSSVVDRGSEQYF
J: TRBJ1-4; V: TRBV20-1; CDR3: CSAHLREAIEKLFF
J: TRBJ1-5; V: TRBV5-1; CDR3: CASSLGEYSNQPHHF
J: TRBJ2-5; V: TRBV12-3/TRBV12-4; CDR3: CASRPGVRETQYF
J: TRBJ1-5; V: TRBV7-2; CDR3: CASSQEERGFEPQHF
J: TRBJ2-7; V: TRBV19; CDR3: CASSYGTGGPYEQYF
J: TRBJ1-1; V: TRBV5-1; CDR3: CASSSYLEGPGTEAFF
J: TRBJ2-2; V: TRBV19; CDR3: CASGRRGAGELFF
J: TRBJ2-7; V: TRBV20-1; CDR3: CSARVQTSGRPYEQYF
J: TRBJ2-3; V: TRBV29-1; CDR3: CSVVGTGVWDTQYF
J: TRBJ2-7; V: TRBV11-2; CDR3: CASSLGPGTGAYEQYF
J: TRBJ2-3; V: TRBV10-2; CDR3: CASSARARTDTQYF
J: TRBJ1-5; V: TRBV24-1; CDR3: CATNDQPQHF
J: TRBJ1-2; V: TRBV19; CDR3: CASKQPTYGYTF
J: TRBJ1-2; V: TRBV10-3; CDR3: CATSETTETNYGYTF
J: TRBJ2-6; V: TRBV29-1; CDR3: CSVEVGQGAGANVLTF
J: TRBJ2-7; V: TRBV12-3/TRBV12-4; CDR3: CASSPPERAGGPNEQYF
J: TRBJ2-5; V: TRBV15; CDR3: CATAVGHQAWETQYF
J: TRBJ1-4; V: TRBV10-3; CDR3: CAISARGSEKLFF
J: TRBJ2-5; V: TRBV7-2; CDR3: CASSLASYRGGETQYF
J: TRBJ2-7; V: TRBV14; CDR3: CASSQWGSIYEQYF
J: TRBJ1-2; V: TRBV20-1; CDR3: CSARDAGRDGYTF
J: TRBJ1-5; V: TRBV5-8; CDR3: CASSHIQGLGISNQPQHF
J: TRBJ2-5; V: TRBV12-3/TRBV12-4; CDR3: CASSLGKMGTQYF